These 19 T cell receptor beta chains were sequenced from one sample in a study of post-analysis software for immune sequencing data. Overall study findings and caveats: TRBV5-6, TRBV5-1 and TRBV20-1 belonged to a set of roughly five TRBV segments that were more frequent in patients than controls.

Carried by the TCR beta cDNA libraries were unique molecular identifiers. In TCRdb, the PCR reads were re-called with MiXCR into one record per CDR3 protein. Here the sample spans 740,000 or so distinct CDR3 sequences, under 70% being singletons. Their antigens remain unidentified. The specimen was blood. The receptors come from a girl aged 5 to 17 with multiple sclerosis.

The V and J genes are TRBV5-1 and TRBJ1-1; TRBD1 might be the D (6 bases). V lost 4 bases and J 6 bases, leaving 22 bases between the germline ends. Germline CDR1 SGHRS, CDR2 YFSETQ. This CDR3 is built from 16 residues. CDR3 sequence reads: CASSDDRGGSGAEAFF. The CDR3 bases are TGCGCCAGCAGCGACGACAGAGGGGGTTCGGGTGCTGAAGCTTTCTTT.

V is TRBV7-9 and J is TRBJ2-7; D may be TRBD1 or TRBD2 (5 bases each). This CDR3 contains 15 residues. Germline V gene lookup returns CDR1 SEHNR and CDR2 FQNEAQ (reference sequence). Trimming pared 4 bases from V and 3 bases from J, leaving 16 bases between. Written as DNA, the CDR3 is TGTGCCAGCAGCTCCGGGGCAGACTCCCTCTACGAGCAGTACTTC. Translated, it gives CASSSGADSLYEQYF.

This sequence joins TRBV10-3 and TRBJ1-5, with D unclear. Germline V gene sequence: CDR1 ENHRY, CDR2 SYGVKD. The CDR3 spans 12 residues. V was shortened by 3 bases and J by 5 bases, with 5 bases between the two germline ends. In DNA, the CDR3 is TGTGCCATCAGTGACGGCGATCAGCCCCAGCATTTT. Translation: CAISDGDQPQHF.

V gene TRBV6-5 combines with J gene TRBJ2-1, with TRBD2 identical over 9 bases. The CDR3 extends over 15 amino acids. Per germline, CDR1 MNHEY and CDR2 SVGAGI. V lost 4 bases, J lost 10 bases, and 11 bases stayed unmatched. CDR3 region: CASSSSLAGLGEQFF. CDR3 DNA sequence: TGTGCCAGCAGTTCCTCGCTAGCGGGGTTAGGGGAGCAGTTCTTC.

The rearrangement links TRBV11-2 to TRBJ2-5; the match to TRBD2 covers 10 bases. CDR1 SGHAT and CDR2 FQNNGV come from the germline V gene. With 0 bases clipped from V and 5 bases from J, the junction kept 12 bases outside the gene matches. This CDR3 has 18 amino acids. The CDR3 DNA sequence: TGTGCCAGCAGCTTAGATCTAGCGGGGGAAACCATAGCGGAGACCCAGTACTTC. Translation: CASSLDLAGETIAETQYF.

CDR3 protein: CSARVLAGGDKNIQYF. CDR3 bases: TGCAGTGCTAGAGTACTAGCGGGAGGGGACAAAAACATTCAGTACTTC. V gene TRBV20-1 combines with J gene TRBJ2-7, with 13 bases identical to TRBD2. The better agreement between TRBJ2-4 and the DNA end casts doubt on the J call. From germline, CDR1 is DFQATT and CDR2 SNEGSKA (reference sequence). This CDR3 comprises 16 residues.

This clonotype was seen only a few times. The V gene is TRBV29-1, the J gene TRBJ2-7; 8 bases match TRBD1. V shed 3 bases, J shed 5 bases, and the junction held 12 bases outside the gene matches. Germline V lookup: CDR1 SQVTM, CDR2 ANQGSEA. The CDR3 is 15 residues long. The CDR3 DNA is TGCAGCGTTGACGGTGGACAGGGAGTTTTCCACGAGCAGTACTTC. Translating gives CSVDGGQGVFHEQYF.

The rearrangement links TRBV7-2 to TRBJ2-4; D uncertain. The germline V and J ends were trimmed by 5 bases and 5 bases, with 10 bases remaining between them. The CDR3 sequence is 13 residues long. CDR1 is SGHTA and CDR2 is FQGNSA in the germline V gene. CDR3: CASSRWAENIQYF. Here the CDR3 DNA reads TGTGCCAGCAGCCGGTGGGCGGAAAACATTCAGTACTTC.

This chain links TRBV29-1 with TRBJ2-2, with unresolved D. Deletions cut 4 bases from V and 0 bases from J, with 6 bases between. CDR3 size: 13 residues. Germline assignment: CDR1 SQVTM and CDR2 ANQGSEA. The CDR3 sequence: CSVGQANTGELFF. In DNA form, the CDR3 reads TGCAGCGTTGGTCAGGCGAACACCGGGGAGCTGTTTTTT.

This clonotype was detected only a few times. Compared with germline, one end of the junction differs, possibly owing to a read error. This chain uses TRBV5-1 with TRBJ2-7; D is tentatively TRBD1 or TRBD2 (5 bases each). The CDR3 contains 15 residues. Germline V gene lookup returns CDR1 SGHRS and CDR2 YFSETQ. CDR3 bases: TGTGCCAGCTCACCGAGGGCAGGGAGCTCCTACGAGCAGTACTTC. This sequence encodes CASSPRAGSSYEQYF. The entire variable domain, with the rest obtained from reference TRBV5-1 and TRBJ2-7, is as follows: KAGVTQTPRYLIKTRGQQVTLSCSPISGHRSVSWYQQTPGQGLQFLFEYFSETQRNKGNFPGRFSGRQFSNSRSEMNVSTLELGDSALYLCASSPRAGSSYEQYFGPGTRLTVT.

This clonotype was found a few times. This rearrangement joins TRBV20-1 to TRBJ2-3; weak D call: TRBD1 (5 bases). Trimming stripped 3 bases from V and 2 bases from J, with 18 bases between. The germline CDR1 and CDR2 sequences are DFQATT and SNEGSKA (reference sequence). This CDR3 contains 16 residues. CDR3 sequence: CSASGAHKALTDTQYF. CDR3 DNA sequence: TGCAGTGCTAGTGGGGCCCACAAGGCCCTCACAGATACGCAGTATTTT.

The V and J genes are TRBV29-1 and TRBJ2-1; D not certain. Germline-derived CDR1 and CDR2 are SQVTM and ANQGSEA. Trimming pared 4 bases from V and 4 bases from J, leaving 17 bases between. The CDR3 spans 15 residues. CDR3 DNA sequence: TGCAGCGTTGGGAACCCTACCATCGGGTACAATGAGCAGTTCTTC. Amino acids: CSVGNPTIGYNEQFF.

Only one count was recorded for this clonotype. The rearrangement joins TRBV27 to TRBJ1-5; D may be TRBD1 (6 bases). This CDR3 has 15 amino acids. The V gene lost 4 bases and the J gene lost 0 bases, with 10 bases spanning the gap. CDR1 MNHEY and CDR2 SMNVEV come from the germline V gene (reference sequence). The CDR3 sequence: CASSSTGLSNQPQHF. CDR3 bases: TGTGCCAGCAGTTCGACAGGCCTTAGCAATCAGCCCCAGCATTTT.

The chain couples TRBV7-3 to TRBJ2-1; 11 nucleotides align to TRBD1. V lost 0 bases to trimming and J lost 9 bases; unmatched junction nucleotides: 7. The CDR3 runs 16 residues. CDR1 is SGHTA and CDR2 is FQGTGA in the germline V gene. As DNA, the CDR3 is TGTGCCAGCAGCTTAACGATGATGGACAGGGGGCGTGAGCAGTTCTTC. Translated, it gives CASSLTMMDRGREQFF.

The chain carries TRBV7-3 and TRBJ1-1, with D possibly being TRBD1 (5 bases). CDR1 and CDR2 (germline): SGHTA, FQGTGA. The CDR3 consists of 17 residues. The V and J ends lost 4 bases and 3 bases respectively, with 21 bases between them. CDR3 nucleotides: TGTGCCAGCAGCTATCGAGTGGGGCAGGGAGGGTACACTGAAGCTTTCTTT. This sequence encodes CASSYRVGQGGYTEAFF.

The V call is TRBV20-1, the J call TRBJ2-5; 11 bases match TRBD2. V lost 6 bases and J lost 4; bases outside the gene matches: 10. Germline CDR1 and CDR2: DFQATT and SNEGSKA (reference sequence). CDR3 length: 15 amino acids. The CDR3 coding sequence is TGCAGTGCACGACCCCCCGGGACTAGCGGAGAGACCCAGTACTTC. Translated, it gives CSARPPGTSGETQYF.

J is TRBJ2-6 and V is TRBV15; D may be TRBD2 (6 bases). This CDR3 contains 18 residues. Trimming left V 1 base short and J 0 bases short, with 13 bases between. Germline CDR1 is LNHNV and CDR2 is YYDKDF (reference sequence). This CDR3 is CATSRARDWGSGANVLTF. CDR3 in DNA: TGTGCCACCAGCAGAGCACGGGACTGGGGCTCTGGGGCCAACGTCCTGACTTTC. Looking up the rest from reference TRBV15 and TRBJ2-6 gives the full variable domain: DAMVIQNPRYQVTQFGKPVTLSCSQTLNHNVMYWYQQKSSQAPKLLFHYYDKDFNNEADTPDNFQSRRPNTSFCFLDIRSPGLGDTAMYLCATSRARDWGSGANVLTFGAGSRLTVL.

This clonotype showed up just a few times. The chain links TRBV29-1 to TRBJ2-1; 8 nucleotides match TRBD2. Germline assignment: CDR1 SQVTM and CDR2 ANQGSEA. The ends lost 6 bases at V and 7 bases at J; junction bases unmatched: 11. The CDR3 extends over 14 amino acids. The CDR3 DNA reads TGCAGCGTCCGCCCGGTAGCGGGATATAATGAGCAGTTCTTC. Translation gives CSVRPVAGYNEQFF.

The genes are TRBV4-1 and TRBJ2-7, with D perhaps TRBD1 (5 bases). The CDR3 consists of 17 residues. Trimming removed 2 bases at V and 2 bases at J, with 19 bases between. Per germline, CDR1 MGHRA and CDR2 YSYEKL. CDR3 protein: CASSQSPRQGVTYEQYF. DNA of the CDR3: TGCGCCAGCAGCCAATCACCACGGCAGGGTGTGACCTACGAGCAGTACTTC.